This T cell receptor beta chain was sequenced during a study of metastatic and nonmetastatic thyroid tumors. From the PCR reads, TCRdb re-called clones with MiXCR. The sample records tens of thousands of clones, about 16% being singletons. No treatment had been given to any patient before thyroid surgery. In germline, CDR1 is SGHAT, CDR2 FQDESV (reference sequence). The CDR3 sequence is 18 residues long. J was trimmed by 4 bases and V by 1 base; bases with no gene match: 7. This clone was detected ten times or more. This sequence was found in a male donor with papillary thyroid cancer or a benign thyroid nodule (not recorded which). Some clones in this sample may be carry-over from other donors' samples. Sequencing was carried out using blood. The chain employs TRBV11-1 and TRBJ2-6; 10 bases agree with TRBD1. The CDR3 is CASSLGGTGESGANVLTF. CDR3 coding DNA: TGTGCCAGCAGCTTAGGAGGGACAGGGGAATCCGGGGCCAACGTCCTGACTTTC. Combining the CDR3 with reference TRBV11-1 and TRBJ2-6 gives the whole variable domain EAEVAQSPRYKITEKSQAVAFWCDPISGHATLYWYRQILGQGPELLVQFQDESVVDDSQLPKDRFSAERLKGVDSTLKIQPAELGDSAMYLCASSLGGTGESGANVLTFGAGSRLTVL.